This T cell receptor (beta chain) was sequenced in a study of blood T cell repertoires in COVID-19. For the study at large: The origin of the acute and convalescent COVID-19 samples was the United States, Italy and Spain. In each case, the material was cDNA or gDNA derived from T cells, B-cell-depleted T cells, or PBMCs.

V shed 4 bases and J shed 4 bases, with 17 bases lying between them. CDR1 and CDR2 from the germline V gene are LGHDT and YNNKEL (reference sequence). The CDR3 loop spans 16 amino acids. In the original workflow: Reference gene primer amplification yielded estimated nucleated cell counts. Here immunoSEQ multiplex PCR was the method, and the copy in TCRdb shows in-frame clones only, minus some. Clonal size and the V and J genes are those of that table, whereas D and trimming came from the DNA. The data show under 300,000 clones, more than 70% seen once. The source of this sequence is a man older than 75 with acute or convalescent COVID-19. Sequences were obtained from peripheral blood. The rearrangement joins TRBV3-1 (or the pseudogene TRBV3-2) to TRBJ2-1, with D uncertain. For the CDR3, the DNA is TGTGCCAGCAGCCCTTTCTCTGAGAGGAGTTACAATGAGCAGTTCTTC. Its protein is CASSPFSERSYNEQFF.